What follows describes a single T cell receptor beta chain. This receptor's antigen is unknown. Per-base quality was not reported, and no clone a single base away is much larger than it. These data belong to a study of blood T cell repertoires in COVID-19 (dated by TCRdb to 2020 to 2022). Background for the entire study: Samples covering the acute and convalescent phases of COVID-19 were provided by collaborators in the United States, Italy and Spain. The prospective study material was composed of cDNA or gDNA derived from T cells, B-cell-depleted T cells, or PBMCs. The dataset comprised deeply sampled blood TCRbeta repertoires from subjects exposed to, actively infected with, or recovered from COVID-19. The repertoires were released in a freely available public database meant as a resource for research on the immune response to SARS-CoV-2. Samples were obtained from the ongoing ImmuneRACE study (first 160 participants) and from some 1,200 subjects provided by 6 global collaborators. The sample metadata nearly always contained a de-identified subject ID, COVID-19 status, age in years and sex. Where HLA class I and class II types were available, the types were taken from metadata supplied by the sample provider, not from assay-based typing.

The research as a whole found: How much clinical and demographic metadata was included differed by source and by participant, and the metadata was provided uncurated.

Trimming removed 6 bases from V and 7 bases from J, leaving 10 bases between the germline ends. The CDR3 runs 12 amino acids, cysteine and phenylalanine included. The only DNA kept is the CDR3, 36 bases in frame from the first base. CDR1 and CDR2 are drawn from the germline V gene: MNHEY, SVGEGT. The collaborating institutions used their own protocols to collect whole blood in K2EDTA tubes. For TCRbeta analysis, collaborators shipped samples as frozen whole blood, isolated PBMCs, or DNA extracted from either of those sample types. TCRbeta CDR3 regions were amplified from genomic DNA using the immunoSEQ Assay, a bias-controlled multiplex PCR. Per the source publication's procedure: The number of nucleated cells in each sample was estimated by amplification of reference gene primers within the assay. To quantify the absolute abundance of each unique TCRbeta CDR3 rearrangement, sequence reads were collapsed and filtered. For each sample, productive Simpson clonality was calculated as the square root of Simpson's diversity index across productive rearrangements. TCRdb took this table from immuneACCESS and kept in-frame rearrangements with V and J called. Such tables lack part of the clones; where checked against another copy, unresolved V genes explain under half of the gap, and the rest is unexplained. V and J calls and clone size are those listed in that table; D and trimming were worked out from the DNA. Recorded for this sample are some 400,000 clones; roughly four fifths of them occurred a single time. The ten most abundant clones make up 1.1% of the sample.

Material: peripheral blood. This TCR derives from a human donor with acute or convalescent COVID-19. The donor label of this sample is uncertain. Recombination joined TRBV6-2 or TRBV6-3 with TRBJ2-1; the D gene is not confidently resolved. The CDR3 corresponds to CASSNDLNEQFF. The DNA sequence is as follows: TGTGCCAGCAGCAATGACTTGAATGAGCAGTTCTTC.